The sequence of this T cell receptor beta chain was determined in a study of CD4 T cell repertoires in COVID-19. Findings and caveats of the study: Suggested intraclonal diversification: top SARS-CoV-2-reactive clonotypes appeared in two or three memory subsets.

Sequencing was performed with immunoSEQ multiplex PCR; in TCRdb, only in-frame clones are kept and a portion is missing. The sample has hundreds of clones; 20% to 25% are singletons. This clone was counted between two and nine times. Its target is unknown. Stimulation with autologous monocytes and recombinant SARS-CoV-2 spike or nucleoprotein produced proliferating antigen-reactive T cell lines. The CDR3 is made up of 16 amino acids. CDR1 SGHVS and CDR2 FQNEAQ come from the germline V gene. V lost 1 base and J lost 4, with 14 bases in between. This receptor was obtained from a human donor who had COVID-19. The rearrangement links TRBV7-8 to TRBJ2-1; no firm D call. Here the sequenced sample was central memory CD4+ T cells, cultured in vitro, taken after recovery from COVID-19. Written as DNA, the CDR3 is TGTGCCAGCAGCTTAGAAGGTATGGGTGCGTACAATGAGCAGTTCTTC. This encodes CASSLEGMGAYNEQFF.